These 4 T cell receptor beta chains were sequenced from one sample in a study of cytomegalovirus exposure and HLA in healthy donors. The study ran its PCR with 60 Vbeta and 13 Jbeta primers. Produced via immunoSEQ multiplex PCR; TCRdb's table is partial and in-frame only. The table records over 130,000 clones, approximately 72% of them present only once. The sample comprised PBMCs. All receptors derive from a woman aged 55-69 years in good health and CMV-seronegative.

The gene calls are TRBV2 and TRBJ2-3, with D possibly TRBD1 on 5 matching bases. The CDR3 loop spans 14 amino acids. CDR1 is SNHLY, CDR2 FYNNEI, per germline. V was clipped by 7 bases and J by 0 bases, with 11 bases between them. The CDR3 region has the DNA TGTGCCAGCATGCGGACAACTAGCACAGATACGCAGTATTTT. Its translation is CASMRTTSTDTQYF. Full variable domain (rest looked up from reference TRBV2 and TRBJ2-3): EPEVTQTPSHQVTQMGQEVILRCVPISNHLYFYWYRQILGQKVEFLVSFYNNEISEKSEIFDDQFSVERPDGSNFTLKIRSTKLEDSAMYFCASMRTTSTDTQYFGPGTRLTVL.

The rearrangement uses TRBV7-2 and TRBJ1-1, with D maybe TRBD1 (6 bases). V was shortened by 7 bases and J by 0 bases, with 9 bases between the two germline ends. There are 13 residues in the CDR3. Germline values: CDR1 SGHTA, CDR2 FQGNSA. CDR3: CASTRQVNTEAFF. DNA of the CDR3: TGTGCCAGCACCCGACAGGTGAACACTGAAGCTTTCTTT.

V usage is TRBV2 and J usage is TRBJ2-7; D might be TRBD2 (6 bases). Trimming removed 8 bases from V and 0 bases from J, with 11 bases in between. CDR1 is SNHLY, CDR2 FYNNEI, per germline. The CDR3 extends over 13 amino acids. CDR3 residues: CASQGLSSYEQYF. CDR3 DNA sequence: TGTGCCAGCCAGGGACTTTCCTCCTACGAGCAGTACTTC.

The chain combines TRBV2 with TRBJ2-7; D is unclear. Between the trimmed V and J ends, which lost 4 bases and 3 bases, there was a span of 4 bases. CDR3 size: 11 residues. Germline V gene lookup returns CDR1 SNHLY and CDR2 FYNNEI. The CDR3 sequence: CASSAHYEQYF. As DNA, the CDR3 is TGTGCCAGCAGTGCCCACTACGAGCAGTACTTC. The whole variable domain, remainder taken from reference TRBV2 and TRBJ2-7, is EPEVTQTPSHQVTQMGQEVILRCVPISNHLYFYWYRQILGQKVEFLVSFYNNEISEKSEIFDDQFSVERPDGSNFTLKIRSTKLEDSAMYFCASSAHYEQYFGPGTRLTVT.